This TCR beta chain was identified during a study of T cell repertoires in cytomegalovirus infection (dated by TCRdb to the late 2010s). With respect to the entire study: The HLA type of each donor mattered for the analysis, because public TCR beta signatures pointed to carriage of CMV infection along with the matching HLA type. Study-wide findings and limitations: The ex vivo response was dominated by HLA-C-restricted CMV-specific TCR beta clonotypes, which also provided the single most frequent clonotype in two of eight donors. In both this cohort and an independent cohort of approximately 350 donors, the cumulative frequency of public TCR beta family members distinguished carriers of CMV infection plus the relevant HLA type.

This clonotype was found many times. It lacks a known antigen. No base quality information exists; no much larger clone differs at one position. Sequencer: Illumina HiSeq 1500. In TCRdb, the public reads were trimmed at Q25 with fastp and aligned with MiXCR, with productive beta chains retained. Identical CDR3 protein sequences are pooled into one entry, listed with their most common genes and DNA. The sample table contains 630,000 or so distinct CDR3 sequences; only one count was recorded for approximately 24% of them. The ten largest clones represent under 8.5% of the sample. The source of this sequence is a human donor in good health (CMV status not recorded). Some clones in this sample may be carry-over from other donors' samples. Sequencing was performed on CD8+ T cells from PBMCs.

The sequence in DNA is TGTGCCAGCAGGGGACTAGCAGTCCTCAATGAGCAGTTCTTC. This translates into CASRGLAVLNEQFF. Recombination joined TRBV12-3 or TRBV12-4 with TRBJ2-1; 9 of the junction bases match TRBD2. The CDR3 goes from the cysteine to the phenylalanine over 14 residues. The sequence is cut down to CDR3 DNA, 42 bases in frame from base 1. Trimming accounts for 6 bases at V and 6 bases at J, while the number of junction bases matched to no gene is 6.